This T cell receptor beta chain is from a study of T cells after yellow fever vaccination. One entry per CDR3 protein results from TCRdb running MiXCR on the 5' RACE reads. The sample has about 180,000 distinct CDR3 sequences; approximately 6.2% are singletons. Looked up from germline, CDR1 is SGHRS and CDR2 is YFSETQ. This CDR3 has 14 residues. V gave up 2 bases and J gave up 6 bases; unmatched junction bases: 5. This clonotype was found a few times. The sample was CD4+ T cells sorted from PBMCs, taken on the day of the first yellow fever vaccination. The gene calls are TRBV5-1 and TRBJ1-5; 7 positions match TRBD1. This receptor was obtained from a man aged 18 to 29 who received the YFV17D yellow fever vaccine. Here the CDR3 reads CASSFGQGGQPQHF. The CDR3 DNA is TGCGCCAGCAGCTTCGGCCAGGGGGGTCAGCCCCAGCATTTT.